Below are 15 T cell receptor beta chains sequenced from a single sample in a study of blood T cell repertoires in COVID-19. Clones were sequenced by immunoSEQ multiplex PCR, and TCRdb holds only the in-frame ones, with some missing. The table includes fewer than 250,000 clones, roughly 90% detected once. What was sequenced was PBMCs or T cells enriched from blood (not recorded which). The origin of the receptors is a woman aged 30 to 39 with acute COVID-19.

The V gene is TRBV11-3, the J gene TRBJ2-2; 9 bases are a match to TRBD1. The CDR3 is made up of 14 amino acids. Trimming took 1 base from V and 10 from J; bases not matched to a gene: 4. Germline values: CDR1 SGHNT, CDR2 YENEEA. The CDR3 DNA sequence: TGTGCCAGCAGCTTAGGACAGGGGGGAGCGGAGCTGTTTTTT. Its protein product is CASSLGQGGAELFF.

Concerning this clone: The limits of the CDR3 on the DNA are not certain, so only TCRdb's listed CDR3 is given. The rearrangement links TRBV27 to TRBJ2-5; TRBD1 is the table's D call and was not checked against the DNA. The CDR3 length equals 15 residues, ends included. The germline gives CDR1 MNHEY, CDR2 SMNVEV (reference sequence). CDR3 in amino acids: CASSSSTGGPETQYF.

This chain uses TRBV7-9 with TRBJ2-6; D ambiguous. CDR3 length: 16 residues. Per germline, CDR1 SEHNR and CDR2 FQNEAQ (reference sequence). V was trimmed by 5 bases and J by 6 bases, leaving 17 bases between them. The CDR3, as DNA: TGTGCCAGCAGCCCAAGACAACTGGTTGCGGCCAACGTCCTGACTTTC. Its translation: CASSPRQLVAANVLTF.

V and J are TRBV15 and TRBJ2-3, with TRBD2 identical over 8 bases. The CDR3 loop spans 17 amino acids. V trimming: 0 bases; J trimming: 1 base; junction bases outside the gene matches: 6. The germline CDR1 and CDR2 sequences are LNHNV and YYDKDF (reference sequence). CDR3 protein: CATSREFTRGGTDTQYF. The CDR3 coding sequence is TGTGCCACCAGCAGAGAATTTACGCGGGGGGGCACAGATACGCAGTATTTT.

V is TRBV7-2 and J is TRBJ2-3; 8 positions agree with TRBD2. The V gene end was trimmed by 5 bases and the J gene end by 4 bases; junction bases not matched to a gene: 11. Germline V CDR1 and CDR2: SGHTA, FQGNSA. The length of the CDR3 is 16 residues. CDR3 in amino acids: CASSGSGAGVADTQYF. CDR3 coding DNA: TGTGCCAGCAGCGGCTCCGGAGCGGGGGTCGCAGATACGCAGTATTTT.

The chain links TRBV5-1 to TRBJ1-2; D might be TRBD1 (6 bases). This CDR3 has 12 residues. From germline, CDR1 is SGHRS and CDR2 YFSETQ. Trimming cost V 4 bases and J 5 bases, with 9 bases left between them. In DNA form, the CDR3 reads TGCGCCAGCAGCGTGGGACATTATGGCTACACCTTC. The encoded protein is CASSVGHYGYTF.

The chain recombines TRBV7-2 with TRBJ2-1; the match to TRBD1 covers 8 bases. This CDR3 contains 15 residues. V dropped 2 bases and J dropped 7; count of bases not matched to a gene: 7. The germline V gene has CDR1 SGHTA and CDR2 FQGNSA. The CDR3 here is CASSLLTDRGNEQFF. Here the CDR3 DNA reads TGTGCCAGCAGCTTACTAACCGACAGGGGAAATGAGCAGTTCTTC.

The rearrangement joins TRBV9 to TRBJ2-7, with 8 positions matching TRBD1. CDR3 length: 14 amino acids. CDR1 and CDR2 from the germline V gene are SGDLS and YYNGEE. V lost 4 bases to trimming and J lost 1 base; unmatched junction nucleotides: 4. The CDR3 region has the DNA TGTGCCAGCAGCCTTACAGGGGGATCCTACGAGCAGTACTTC. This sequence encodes CASSLTGGSYEQYF.

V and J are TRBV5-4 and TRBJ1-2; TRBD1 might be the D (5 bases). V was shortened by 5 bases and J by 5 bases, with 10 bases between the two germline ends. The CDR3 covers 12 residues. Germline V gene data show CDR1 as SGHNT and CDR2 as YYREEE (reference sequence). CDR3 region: CASSSDTYGYTF. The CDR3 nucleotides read TGTGCCAGCAGTTCGGACACTTATGGCTACACCTTC.

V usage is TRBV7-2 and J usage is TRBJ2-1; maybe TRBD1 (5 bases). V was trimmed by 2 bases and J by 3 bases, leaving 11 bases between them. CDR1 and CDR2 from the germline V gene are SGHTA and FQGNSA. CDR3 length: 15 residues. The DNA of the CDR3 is TGTGCCAGCAGCTTAAGTTATAGGGGCTACAATGAGCAGTTCTTC. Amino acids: CASSLSYRGYNEQFF.

In DNA, the CDR3 is TGCGCCAGCAGGACAGAGAATTCACCCCTCCACTTT. Protein product: CASRTENSPLHF. The chain uses TRBV5-1 and TRBJ1-6; a possible D gene is TRBD1 (5 bases). Germline CDR1 is SGHRS and CDR2 is YFSETQ. The CDR3 consists of 12 residues. V lost 5 bases, J lost 7 bases, and 7 bases lay in between.

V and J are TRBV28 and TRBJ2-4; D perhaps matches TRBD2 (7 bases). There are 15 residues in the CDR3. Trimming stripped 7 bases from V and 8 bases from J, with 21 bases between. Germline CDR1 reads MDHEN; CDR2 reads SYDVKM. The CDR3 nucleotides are TGTGCCAGCAACACGGGCGGGGGCGGAGAGGACATTCAGTACTTC. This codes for CASNTGGGGEDIQYF.

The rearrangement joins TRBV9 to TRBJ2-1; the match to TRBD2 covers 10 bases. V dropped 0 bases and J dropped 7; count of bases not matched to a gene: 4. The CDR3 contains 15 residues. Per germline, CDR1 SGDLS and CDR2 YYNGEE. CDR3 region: CASSVGASGGNEQFF. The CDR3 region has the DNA TGTGCCAGCAGCGTAGGGGCTAGCGGGGGAAATGAGCAGTTCTTC.

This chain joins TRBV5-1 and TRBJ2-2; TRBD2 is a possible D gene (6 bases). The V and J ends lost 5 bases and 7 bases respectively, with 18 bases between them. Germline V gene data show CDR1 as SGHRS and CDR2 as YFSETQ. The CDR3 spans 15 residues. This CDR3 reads CASSYGGPAGGELFF. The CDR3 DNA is TGCGCCAGCAGTTACGGGGGACCCGCAGGCGGGGAGCTGTTTTTT. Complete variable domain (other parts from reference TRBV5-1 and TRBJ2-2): KAGVTQTPRYLIKTRGQQVTLSCSPISGHRSVSWYQQTPGQGLQFLFEYFSETQRNKGNFPGRFSGRQFSNSRSEMNVSTLELGDSALYLCASSYGGPAGGELFFGEGSRLTVL.

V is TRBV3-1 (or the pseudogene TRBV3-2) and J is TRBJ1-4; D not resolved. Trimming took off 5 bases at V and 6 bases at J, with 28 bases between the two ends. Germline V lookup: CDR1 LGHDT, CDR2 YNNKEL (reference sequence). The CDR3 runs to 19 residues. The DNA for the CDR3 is TGTGCCAGCAGCAGTGCCATAGAAAGAGGGAGGGATGTAGATGAAAAACTGTTTTTT. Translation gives CASSSAIERGRDVDEKLFF.